This T cell receptor beta chain originates from a study of metastatic and nonmetastatic thyroid tumors (TCRdb year 2020). At the level of the whole study: Repertoires were compared across peripheral blood and tumor or nodule tissue samples from malignant and benign thyroid patients.

Libraries were constructed by PCR. The instrument was an Illumina HiSeq 4000. The TCR beta-chain CDR3 region of each patient was profiled by high-throughput sequencing. For the original study's pipeline: The researchers built a classifier to tell apart papillary thyroid cancer patients with distant metastasis, based on CDR3 differences among clinicopathological groups. The Shannon index was used to assess repertoire diversity, and the Morisita-Horn index was used to assess tumor-blood repertoire similarity. Using fastp trimming at Q25 and MiXCR clonotype assembly, TCRdb reanalyzed the public sequencing data and kept in-frame beta chains. In this record, the V and J calls reflect TCRdb's handling and not the investigators' own analysis. The sample table records about 18,000 clones; about 34% of these occur just once. The top ten hold about 9.1% of the sample. No treatment had been received by any patient before thyroid surgery. Patient clinical samples collected from the early 2010s to the late 2010s were retrospectively analysed using T-cell receptor beta sequencing.

Points the paper makes about the study in general: In both blood and tumor samples, TCR beta diversity was reported to be significantly higher in malignant tumors than in benign nodules.

V is shortened by 0 bases, J by 8 bases, and the region joining them spans 4 bases. CDR1 and CDR2, looked up from the germline V gene (reference sequence), are DFQATT and SNEGSKA. The CDR3, cysteine through phenylalanine, is 10 amino acids long. Left in the record is the CDR3 DNA by itself, 30 bases read in frame from the first base. About this clone itself: This receptor's antigen is unknown. Base-call qualities are not available, and no considerably larger clone is one nucleotide away.

Recombination joined TRBV20-1 with TRBJ1-2; confidence is insufficient to name the D gene. Source material: tumor tissue. The source of this sequence is a male donor with papillary thyroid cancer or a benign thyroid nodule (not recorded which). Some clones in this sample may be carry-over from other donors' samples. DNA sequence: TGCAGTGCTAGAGATCGGGGCTACACCTTC. Its translation reads: CSARDRGYTF.